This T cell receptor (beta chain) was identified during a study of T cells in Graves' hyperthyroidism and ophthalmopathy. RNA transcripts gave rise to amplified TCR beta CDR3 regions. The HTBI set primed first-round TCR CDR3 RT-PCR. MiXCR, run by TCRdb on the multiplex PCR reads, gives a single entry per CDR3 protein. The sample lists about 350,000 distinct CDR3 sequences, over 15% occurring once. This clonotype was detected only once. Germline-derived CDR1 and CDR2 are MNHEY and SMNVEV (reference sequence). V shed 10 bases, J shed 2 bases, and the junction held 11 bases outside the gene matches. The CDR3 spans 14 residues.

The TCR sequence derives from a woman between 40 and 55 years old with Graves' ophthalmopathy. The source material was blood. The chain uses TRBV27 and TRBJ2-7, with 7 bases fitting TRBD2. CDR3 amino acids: CANPALAYTYEQYF. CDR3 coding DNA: TGTGCCAACCCGGCACTAGCGTATACCTACGAGCAGTACTTC.